The present T cell receptor beta chain was sequenced within a study of cytomegalovirus exposure and HLA in healthy donors. Points from the study as a whole: Reported performance of the classifier showed diagnosis of cytomegalovirus status with high specificity and sensitivity. The study dropped some indistinguishable V segments, TRBV6-2 and TRBV6-3 among them. The authors confirmed in vitro that three CMV-associated chains were specific for CMV antigens.

A few counts support this clone. Its target is not known. V gave up 5 bases and J gave up 7 bases, with 15 bases separating them. The CDR3 has 14 amino acids. Looked up from germline, CDR1 is MNHNS and CDR2 is SASEGT. PCR amplification relied on 60 Vbeta primers (plus 13 Jbeta primers). Clones were read by immunoSEQ multiplex PCR, and TCRdb kept only the in-frame ones, dropping some. The sample records 180,000 or so clones, approximately 84% being singletons. J is TRBJ2-1 and V is TRBV6-1; D remains unclear. Sample: PBMCs. This clonotype was sampled from a female donor in good health and CMV-seronegative. The CDR3 region is CASSSSPRGNEQFF. For the CDR3, the DNA is TGTGCCAGCAGTAGTTCCCCCCGAGGTAATGAGCAGTTCTTC.